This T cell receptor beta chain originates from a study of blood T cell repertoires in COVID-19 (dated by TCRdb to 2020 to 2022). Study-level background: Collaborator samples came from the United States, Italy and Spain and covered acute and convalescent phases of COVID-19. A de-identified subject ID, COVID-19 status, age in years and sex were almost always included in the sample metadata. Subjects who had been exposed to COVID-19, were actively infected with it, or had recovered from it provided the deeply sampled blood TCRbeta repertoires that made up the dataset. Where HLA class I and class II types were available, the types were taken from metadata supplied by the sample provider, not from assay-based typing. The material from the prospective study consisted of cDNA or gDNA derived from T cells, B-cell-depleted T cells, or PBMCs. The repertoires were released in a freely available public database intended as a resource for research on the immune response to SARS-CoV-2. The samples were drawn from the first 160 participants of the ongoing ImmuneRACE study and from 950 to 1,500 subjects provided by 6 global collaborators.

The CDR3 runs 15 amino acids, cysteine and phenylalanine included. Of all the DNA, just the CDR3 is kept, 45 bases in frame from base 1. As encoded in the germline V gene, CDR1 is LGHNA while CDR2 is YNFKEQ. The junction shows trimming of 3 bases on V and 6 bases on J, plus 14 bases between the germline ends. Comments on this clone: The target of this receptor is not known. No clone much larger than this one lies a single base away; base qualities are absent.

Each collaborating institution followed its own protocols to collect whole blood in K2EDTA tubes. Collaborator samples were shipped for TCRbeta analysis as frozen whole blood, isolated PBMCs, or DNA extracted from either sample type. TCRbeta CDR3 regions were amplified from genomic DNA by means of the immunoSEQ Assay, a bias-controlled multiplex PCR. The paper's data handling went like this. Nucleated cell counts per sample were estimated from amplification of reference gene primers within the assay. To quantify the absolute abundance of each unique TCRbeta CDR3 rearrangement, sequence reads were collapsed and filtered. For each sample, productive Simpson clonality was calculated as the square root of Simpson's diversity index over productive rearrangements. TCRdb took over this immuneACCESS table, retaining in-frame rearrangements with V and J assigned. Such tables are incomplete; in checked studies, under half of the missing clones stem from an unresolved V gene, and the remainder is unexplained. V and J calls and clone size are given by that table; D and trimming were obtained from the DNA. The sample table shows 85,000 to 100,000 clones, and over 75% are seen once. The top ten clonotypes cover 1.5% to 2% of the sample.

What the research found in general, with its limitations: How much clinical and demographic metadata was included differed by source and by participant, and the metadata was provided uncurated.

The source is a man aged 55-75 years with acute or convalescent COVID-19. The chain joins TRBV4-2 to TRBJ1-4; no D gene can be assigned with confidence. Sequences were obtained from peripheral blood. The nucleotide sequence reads TGTGCCAGCAGCCATACCGGGATTTTAGATGAAAAACTGTTTTTT. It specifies CASSHTGILDEKLFF.